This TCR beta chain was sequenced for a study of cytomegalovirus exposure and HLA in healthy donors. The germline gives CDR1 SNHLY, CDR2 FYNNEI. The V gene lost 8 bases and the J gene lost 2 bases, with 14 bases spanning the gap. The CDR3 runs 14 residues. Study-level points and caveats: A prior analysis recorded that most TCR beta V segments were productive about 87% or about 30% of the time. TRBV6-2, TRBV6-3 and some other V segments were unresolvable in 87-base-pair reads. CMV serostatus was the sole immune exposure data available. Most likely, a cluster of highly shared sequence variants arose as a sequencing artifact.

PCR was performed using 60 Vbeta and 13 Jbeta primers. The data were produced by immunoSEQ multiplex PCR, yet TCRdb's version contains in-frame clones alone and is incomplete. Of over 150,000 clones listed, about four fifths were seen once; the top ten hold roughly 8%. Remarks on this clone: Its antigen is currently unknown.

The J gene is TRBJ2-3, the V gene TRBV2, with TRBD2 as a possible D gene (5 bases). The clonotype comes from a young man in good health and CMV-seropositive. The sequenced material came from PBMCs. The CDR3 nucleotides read TGTGCCAGCCGAGCAAGCGGAGACACAGATACGCAGTATTTT. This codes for CASRASGDTDTQYF. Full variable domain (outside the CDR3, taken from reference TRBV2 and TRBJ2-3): EPEVTQTPSHQVTQMGQEVILRCVPISNHLYFYWYRQILGQKVEFLVSFYNNEISEKSEIFDDQFSVERPDGSNFTLKIRSTKLEDSAMYFCASRASGDTDTQYFGPGTRLTVL.